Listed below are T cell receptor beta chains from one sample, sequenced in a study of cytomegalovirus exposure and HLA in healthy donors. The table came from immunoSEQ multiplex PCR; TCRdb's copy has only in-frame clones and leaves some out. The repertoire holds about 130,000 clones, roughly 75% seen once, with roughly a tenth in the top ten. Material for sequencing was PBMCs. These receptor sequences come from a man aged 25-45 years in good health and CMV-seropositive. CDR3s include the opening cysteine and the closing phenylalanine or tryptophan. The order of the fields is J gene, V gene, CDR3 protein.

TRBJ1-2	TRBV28	CASSTRNYGYTF
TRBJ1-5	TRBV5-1	CASSLGQGDQPQHF
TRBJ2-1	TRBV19	CASSSLPGQRVGEQFF
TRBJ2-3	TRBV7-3	CASSLTRTSDPDTQYF
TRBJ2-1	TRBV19	CASSPGIGGSYEQFF
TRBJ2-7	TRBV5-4	CASSPGLAGGTLGEQYF
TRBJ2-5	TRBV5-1	CASSKPTGYQETQYF
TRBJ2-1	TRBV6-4	CASSAEAGAGNEQFF
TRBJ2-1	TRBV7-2	CASSLAGGYNEQFF
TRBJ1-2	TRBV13	CASSSTETATYGYTF
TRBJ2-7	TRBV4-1	CASSKAQRESYEQYF
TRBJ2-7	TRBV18	CASSPKTPGQGVNEQYF
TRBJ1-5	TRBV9	CASSPETGGDQPQHF
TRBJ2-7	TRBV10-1	CASSGPGAGVYYEQYF
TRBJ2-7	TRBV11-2	CASTLGLAGRGEQYF
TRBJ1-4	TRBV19	CASSDRGGSNEKLFF
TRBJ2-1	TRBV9	CASSALAGGYEQFF
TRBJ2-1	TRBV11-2	CASSLVMVLATDNEQFF
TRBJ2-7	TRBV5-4	CASSLDPGQDSYEQYF
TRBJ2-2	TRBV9	CASSTPGVVGTGELFF
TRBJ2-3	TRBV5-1	CASSSGAHTQTDTQYF
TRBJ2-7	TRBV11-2	CASSLVRSYEQYF
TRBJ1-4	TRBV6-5	CASSNRGWAEKLFF